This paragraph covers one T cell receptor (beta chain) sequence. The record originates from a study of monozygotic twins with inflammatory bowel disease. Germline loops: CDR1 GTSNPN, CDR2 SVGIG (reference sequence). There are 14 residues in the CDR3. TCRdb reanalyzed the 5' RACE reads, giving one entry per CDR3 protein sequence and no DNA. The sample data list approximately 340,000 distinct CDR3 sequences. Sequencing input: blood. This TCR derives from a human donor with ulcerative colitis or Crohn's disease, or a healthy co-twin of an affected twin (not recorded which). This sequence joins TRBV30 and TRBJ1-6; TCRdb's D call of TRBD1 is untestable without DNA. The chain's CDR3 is CASRGGLTNSPLHF.